The 11 T cell receptor beta chains presented below share a single source sample, sequenced in a study of blood T cell repertoires in COVID-19. Profiling relied on immunoSEQ multiplex PCR, and the TCRdb table lists in-frame clones only, not all of them. The sample consists of 13,000 or so clones, around 78% of them appearing once. Specimen: peripheral blood. The receptors derive from a human donor in a cohort sampled during active COVID-19.

By sample fraction, this clone is medium-sized. The chain links TRBV19 to TRBJ2-1; 9 nucleotides agree with TRBD1. The CDR3 sequence is 15 residues long. V was clipped by 6 bases and J by 2 bases; unmatched bases: 5. Per the germline V gene, CDR1 is LNHDA and CDR2 is SQIVND (reference sequence). CDR3 residues: CASRVGQGPYNEQFF. DNA of the CDR3: TGTGCCAGTAGGGTGGGACAGGGCCCCTACAATGAGCAGTTCTTC.

The chain links TRBV5-4 to TRBJ1-1; D possibly corresponds to TRBD1 (6 bases). CDR1 and CDR2 (germline): SGHNT, YYREEE (reference sequence). The CDR3 is 14 residues long. V dropped 7 bases and J dropped 0 bases, with 13 bases sitting between them. The CDR3 is CASGRGGMNTEAFF. For the CDR3, the DNA is TGTGCCAGCGGGAGGGGGGGAATGAACACTGAAGCTTTCTTT.

The CDR3 sequence is CASSLPSGGSPLHF. CDR3 bases: TGTGCCAGCAGCTTACCCTCAGGGGGATCACCCCTCCACTTT. The chain links TRBV11-2 to TRBJ1-6, with 7 bases that match TRBD1. Germline-derived CDR1 and CDR2 are SGHAT and FQNNGV. The ends lost 2 bases at V and 10 bases at J; junction bases unmatched: 5. The CDR3 loop spans 14 amino acids. Drawing the rest from reference TRBV11-2 and TRBJ1-6, the complete variable domain is EAGVAQSPRYKIIEKRQSVAFWCNPISGHATLYWYQQILGQGPKLLIQFQNNGVVDDSQLPKDRFSAERLKGVDSTLKIQPAKLEDSAVYLCASSLPSGGSPLHFGNGTRLTVT.

The chain recombines TRBV27 with TRBJ2-3; 7 bases are a match to TRBD1. This CDR3 is built from 15 residues. The germline V gene has CDR1 MNHEY and CDR2 SMNVEV (reference sequence). The V and J ends lost 5 bases and 0 bases, in that order; junction bases with no gene match: 5. The CDR3 protein is CASSLRDSSTDTQYF. The CDR3 DNA follows: TGTGCCAGCAGTCTCCGGGACAGCAGCACAGATACGCAGTATTTT.

This clone was counted a single time. The chain combines TRBV30 with TRBJ1-2, with D maybe TRBD1 (6 bases). The CDR3 spans 12 residues. V lost 4 bases and J 8 bases, leaving 14 bases between the germline ends. Looked up from germline, CDR1 is GTSNPN and CDR2 is SVGIG (reference sequence). The CDR3 DNA reads TGTGCCTGGAATACAGGGTCTCGAGGCTACACCTTC. Protein sequence: CAWNTGSRGYTF. Full variable domain (rest looked up from reference TRBV30 and TRBJ1-2): SQTIHQWPATLVQPVGSPLSLECTVEGTSNPNLYWYRQAAGRGLQLLFYSVGIGQISSEVPQNLSASRPQDRQFILSSKKLLLSDSGFYLCAWNTGSRGYTFGSGTRLTVV.

The chain carries TRBV5-4 and TRBJ2-5, with a tentative D call TRBD1 (6 bases). V lost 4 bases and J 1 base, leaving 17 bases between the germline ends. The CDR3 consists of 16 residues. The germline CDR1 and CDR2 sequences are SGHNT and YYREEE (reference sequence). The chain's CDR3 is CASSRWGRGPQETQYF. In nucleotides, the CDR3 is TGTGCCAGCAGCCGCTGGGGCAGGGGTCCCCAAGAGACCCAGTACTTC.

The DNA of the CDR3 is TGCAGTGCTAGTCCGGGAACAGGGGGCCGGCGGCCCCAGCATTTT. It specifies CSASPGTGGRRPQHF. V is TRBV20-1 and J is TRBJ1-5, with TRBD1 identical over 9 bases. Germline lookup yields CDR1 DFQATT and CDR2 SNEGSKA (reference sequence). CDR3 length: 15 amino acids. With V trimmed by 3 bases and J by 9 bases, 12 bases remained unmatched.

This chain connects TRBV14 to TRBJ2-1; TRBD1 is a possible D gene (6 bases). The CDR3 runs to 15 residues. The germline gives CDR1 SGHDN, CDR2 FVKESK. V lost 5 bases, J lost 3 bases, and 14 bases lay in between. CDR3 DNA: TGTGCCAGCAGCAAGACAGGAAGACACTACAATGAGCAGTTCTTC. This sequence encodes CASSKTGRHYNEQFF.

This clone was seen a handful of times. In nucleotides, the CDR3 is TGTGCCAGCAGCCCTAGAGGAGGGGTGGAGCAGTACTTC. Translated: CASSPRGGVEQYF. The rearrangement links TRBV7-9 to TRBJ2-7; TRBD2 might be the D (6 bases). The V end lost 5 bases, the J end lost 7 bases, and 15 bases lay between the germline ends. CDR3 length: 13 amino acids. Germline V CDR1 and CDR2: SEHNR, FQNEAQ (reference sequence).

This clone was seen a handful of times. The chain is built from TRBV5-1 and TRBJ2-7, with 11 bases lining up with TRBD2. This CDR3 comprises 15 residues. The germline V gene has CDR1 SGHRS and CDR2 YFSETQ. After removal of 1 base from V and 1 base from J, the junction contained 1 base not matched to a gene. The CDR3 bases are TGCGCCAGCAGCTTGAGACTAGCGGGGTCCTACGAGCAGTACTTC. As protein: CASSLRLAGSYEQYF.

The CDR3 sequence: CASSPRGEALYGYTF. In nucleotides, the CDR3 is TGTGCCAGCTCACCTCGGGGAGAGGCGCTCTATGGCTACACCTTC. The rearrangement uses TRBV18 and TRBJ1-2, with D uncertain. V lost 3 bases and J lost 4, with 15 bases in between. Per the germline V gene, CDR1 is KGHSH and CDR2 is LQKENI. The CDR3 has 15 residues.